This TCR beta chain was captured in a study of blood T cell repertoires in COVID-19. The method was immunoSEQ multiplex PCR; TCRdb's version includes in-frame clones alone and lacks a portion of them. The data contain over 70,000 clones, roughly 88% of them singletons. The V gene lost 1 base and the J gene lost 3 bases, with 10 bases spanning the gap. This CDR3 region has 15 residues. The germline gives CDR1 SGHTA, CDR2 FQGNSA. Sequenced material: peripheral blood. The clonotype originates from an elderly woman with acute or convalescent COVID-19. V is TRBV7-2 and J is TRBJ1-5; D uncertain. The DNA of the CDR3 is TGTGCCAGCAGCTTAGAGGAGGGCCTCAATCAGCCCCAGCATTTT. The encoded protein is CASSLEEGLNQPQHF.